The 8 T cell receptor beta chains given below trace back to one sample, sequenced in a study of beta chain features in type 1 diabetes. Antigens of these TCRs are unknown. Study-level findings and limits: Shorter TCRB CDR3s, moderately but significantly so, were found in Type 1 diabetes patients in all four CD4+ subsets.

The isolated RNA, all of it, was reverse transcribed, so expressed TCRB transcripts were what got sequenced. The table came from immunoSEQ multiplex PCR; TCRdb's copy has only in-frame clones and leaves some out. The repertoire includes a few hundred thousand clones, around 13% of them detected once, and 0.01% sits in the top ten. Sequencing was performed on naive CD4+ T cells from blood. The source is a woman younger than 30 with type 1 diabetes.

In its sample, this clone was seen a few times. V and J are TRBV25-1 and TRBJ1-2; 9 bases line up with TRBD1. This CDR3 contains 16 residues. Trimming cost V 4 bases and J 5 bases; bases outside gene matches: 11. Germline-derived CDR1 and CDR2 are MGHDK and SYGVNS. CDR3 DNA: TGTGCCAGCAGTGGTGGGGGACAGGGCTGGGATTATGGCTACACCTTC. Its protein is CASSGGGQGWDYGYTF.

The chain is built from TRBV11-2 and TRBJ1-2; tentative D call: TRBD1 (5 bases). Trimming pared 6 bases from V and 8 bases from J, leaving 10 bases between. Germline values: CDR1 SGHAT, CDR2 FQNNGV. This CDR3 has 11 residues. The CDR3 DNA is TGTGCCAGCAGAGGGGTGGACGGCTACACCTTC. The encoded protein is CASRGVDGYTF.

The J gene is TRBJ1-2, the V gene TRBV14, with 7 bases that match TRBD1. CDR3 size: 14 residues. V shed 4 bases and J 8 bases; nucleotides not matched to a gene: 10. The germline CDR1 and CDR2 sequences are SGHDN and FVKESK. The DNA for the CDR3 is TGTGCCAGCAGCCCCCAGGGGGTAAAGTCGGGCTACACCTTC. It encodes CASSPQGVKSGYTF.

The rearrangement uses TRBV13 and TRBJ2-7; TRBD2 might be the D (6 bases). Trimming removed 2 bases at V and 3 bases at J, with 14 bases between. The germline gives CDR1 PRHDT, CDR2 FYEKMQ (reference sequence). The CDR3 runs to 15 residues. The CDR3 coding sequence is TGTGCCAGCAGCTTAAGGCGGGACCTCAACTACGAGCAGTACTTC. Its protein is CASSLRRDLNYEQYF.

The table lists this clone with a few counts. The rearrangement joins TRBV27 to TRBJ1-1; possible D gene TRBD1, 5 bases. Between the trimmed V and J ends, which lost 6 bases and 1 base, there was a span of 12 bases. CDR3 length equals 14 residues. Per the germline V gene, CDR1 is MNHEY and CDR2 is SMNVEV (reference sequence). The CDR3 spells CASRRDVGNTEAFF. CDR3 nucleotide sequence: TGTGCCAGCAGGCGGGACGTTGGGAACACTGAAGCTTTCTTT.

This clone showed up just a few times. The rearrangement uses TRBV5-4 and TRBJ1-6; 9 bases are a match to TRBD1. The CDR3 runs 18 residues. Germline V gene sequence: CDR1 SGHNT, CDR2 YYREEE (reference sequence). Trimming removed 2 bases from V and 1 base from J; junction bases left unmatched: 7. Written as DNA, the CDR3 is TGTGCCAGCAGCTTAGACGGGACAGGGTCATCCTATAATTCACCCCTCCACTTT. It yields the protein CASSLDGTGSSYNSPLHF.

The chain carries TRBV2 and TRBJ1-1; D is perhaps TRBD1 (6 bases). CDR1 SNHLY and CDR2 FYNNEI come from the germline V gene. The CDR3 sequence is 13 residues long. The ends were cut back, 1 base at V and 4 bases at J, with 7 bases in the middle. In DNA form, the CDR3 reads TGTGCCAGCAGTGAAGGGACAGCCACTGAAGCTTTCTTT. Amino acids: CASSEGTATEAFF.

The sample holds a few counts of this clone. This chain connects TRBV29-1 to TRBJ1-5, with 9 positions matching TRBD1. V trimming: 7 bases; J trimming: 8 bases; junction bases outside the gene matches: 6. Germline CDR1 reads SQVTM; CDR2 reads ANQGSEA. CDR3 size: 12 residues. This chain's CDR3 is CSAGQGLEPQHF. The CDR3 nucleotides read TGCAGCGCTGGACAGGGGCTGGAGCCCCAGCATTTT.